The 32 T cell receptor beta chains listed next were all sequenced from one sample in a study of shared clonotypes between healthy human individuals (dated by TCRdb to about 2020). Preparation of the library involved the immunoSEQ multiplex PCR assay. TCRdb took this table from immuneACCESS and kept in-frame rearrangements with V and J called. Such tables lack part of the clones; where checked against another copy, unresolved V genes explain under half of the gap, and the rest is unexplained. The sample includes about 2.3 million clones, with 93% observed a single time. Approximately 0.4% of the sample belongs to the ten largest clones. Sequencing used naive CD4+ T cells from PBMCs. The meaning of the sample's cell subset or site label: CD45RA+ positively selected. The origin of the receptors is a man aged 18 to 30 in good health. Some clones in this sample may be carry-over from other donors' samples.

On this clone itself: This specimen includes other DNA sequences encoding the same CDR3. This rearrangement joins TRBV2 to TRBJ2-3; D gene uncertain. Between the trimmed V and J ends, which lost 6 bases and 1 base, there was a span of 8 bases. From germline, CDR1 is SNHLY and CDR2 FYNNEI. The CDR3 is 13 amino acids. CDR3 loop: CASSLQGTDTQYF. The CDR3 DNA reads TGTGCCAGCAGCTTGCAGGGCACAGATACGCAGTATTTT.

A single count supports this clone. The V gene is TRBV27, the J gene TRBJ1-5; 7 positions agree with TRBD1. The CDR3 contains 15 residues. From germline, CDR1 is MNHEY and CDR2 SMNVEV (reference sequence). Trimming at V came to 6 bases and at J to 7 bases, leaving 12 bases not matched to a gene. The CDR3 coding sequence is TGTGCCAGCAGCGCCCGAGGGGGCGCAACCCAGCCCCAGCATTTT. As protein: CASSARGGATQPQHF.

The chain couples TRBV9 to TRBJ2-1; 8 bases map to TRBD2. The CDR3 runs to 15 residues. In germline, CDR1 is SGDLS, CDR2 YYNGEE. V lost 4 bases to trimming and J lost 9 bases; unmatched junction nucleotides: 12. The CDR3: CASSPRPASGGEQFF. In DNA, the CDR3 is TGTGCCAGCAGCCCCCGACCTGCGAGCGGGGGTGAGCAGTTCTTC.

Only a few counts were recorded for this clone. The gene calls are TRBV7-2 and TRBJ1-5; no definite D call. CDR1 is SGHTA and CDR2 is FQGNSA in the germline V gene. The V gene lost 4 bases and the J gene lost 0 bases, with 7 bases spanning the gap. CDR3 length equals 14 residues. CDR3 nucleotides: TGTGCCAGCAGCTCCGACCGTAGCAATCAGCCCCAGCATTTT. Translating it yields CASSSDRSNQPQHF. Looking up the rest from reference TRBV7-2 and TRBJ1-5 gives the full variable domain: GAGVSQSPSNKVTEKGKDVELRCDPISGHTALYWYRQSLGQGLEFLIYFQGNSAPDKSGLPSDRFSAERTGGSVSTLTIQRTQQEDSAVYLCASSSDRSNQPQHFGDGTRLSIL.

For the CDR3, the DNA is TGTGCCAGCAGCCCCGGACAGGGATCCGACGAGCAGTACTTC. Its protein product is CASSPGQGSDEQYF. The chain couples TRBV7-3 to TRBJ2-7, with TRBD1 matching 8 bases. Germline V lookup: CDR1 SGHTA, CDR2 FQGTGA. The trim removed 5 bases at V and 5 bases at J, leaving 8 bases unmatched. The CDR3 length is 14 residues.

The chain joins TRBV28 to TRBJ1-5; no firm D call. Germline CDR1 reads MDHEN; CDR2 reads SYDVKM. Trimming shortened V by 7 bases and J by 7 bases, and 11 bases separated the two germline ends. The length of the CDR3 is 12 residues. The CDR3 coding sequence is TGTGCCAGCACACGACCTGCGCAGCCCCAGCATTTT. It is translated as CASTRPAQPQHF.

This sequence joins TRBV9 and TRBJ2-7; 10 positions match TRBD2. The V segment lost 3 bases and the J segment 4 bases; nucleotides outside the gene matches: 10. The CDR3 sequence is 16 residues long. Germline V lookup: CDR1 SGDLS, CDR2 YYNGEE. The DNA of the CDR3 is TGTGCCAGCAGCGAGCGGGCCCGACTAGCGGGTTACGAGCAGTACTTC. Translating gives CASSERARLAGYEQYF.

V is TRBV28 and J is TRBJ1-5; unclear D gene. CDR3 length equals 15 residues. Germline CDR1 and CDR2: MDHEN and SYDVKM. The V end lost 3 bases, the J end lost 1 base, and 10 bases lay between the germline ends. The CDR3 nucleotides read TGTGCCAGCAGTTTTATCCAAAGGAGCAATCAGCCCCAGCATTTT. The encoded protein is CASSFIQRSNQPQHF.

The chain links TRBV5-1 to TRBJ2-2; D gene unclear. CDR1 is SGHRS and CDR2 is YFSETQ in the germline V gene. Trimming removed 1 base at V and 1 base at J, with 8 bases between. The CDR3 contains 15 residues. CDR3 nucleotide sequence: TGCGCCAGCAGCTTGACGGCAAGGAACACCGGGGAGCTGTTTTTT. Translation gives CASSLTARNTGELFF.

The rearrangement links TRBV5-1 to TRBJ1-1; D uncertain. Germline V lookup: CDR1 SGHRS, CDR2 YFSETQ. The CDR3 covers 17 residues. Trimming removed 3 bases from V and 0 bases from J, with 18 bases in between. The CDR3 protein is CASSYSPLRLMNTEAFF. DNA for the CDR3: TGCGCCAGCAGCTACTCGCCCCTACGGCTGATGAACACTGAAGCTTTCTTT.

The chain has TRBV4-2 and TRBJ2-7; TRBD2 aligns across 12 bases. V shed 1 base and J 7 bases; nucleotides not matched to a gene: 8. The germline V gene has CDR1 LGHNA and CDR2 YNFKEQ. The CDR3 sequence is 16 residues long. The CDR3 protein is CASSQVRLAGVQEQYF. The DNA for the CDR3 is TGTGCCAGCAGCCAAGTCCGACTAGCGGGAGTACAAGAGCAGTACTTC.

The chain uses TRBV9 and TRBJ2-2, with 8 bases lining up with TRBD1. The CDR3 spans 16 residues. CDR1 is SGDLS, CDR2 YYNGEE, per germline. Trimming at V came to 4 bases and at J to 2 bases, leaving 7 bases not matched to a gene. The CDR3: CASSLRQGINTGELFF. The CDR3 DNA sequence: TGTGCCAGCAGCTTAAGACAGGGGATCAACACCGGGGAGCTGTTTTTT.

J is TRBJ1-2 and V is TRBV7-8, with D uncertain. Trimming pared 5 bases from V and 2 bases from J, leaving 12 bases between. The germline V gene encodes CDR1 SGHVS and CDR2 FQNEAQ. The CDR3 is 14 residues long. The DNA of the CDR3 is TGTGCCAGCAGCCCCGGTATAGAAAACTATGGCTACACCTTC. Protein: CASSPGIENYGYTF.

The chain joins TRBV29-1 to TRBJ2-5; tentatively, D is TRBD2 (6 bases). CDR1 is SQVTM and CDR2 is ANQGSEA in the germline V gene. This CDR3 has 14 amino acids. Trimming removed 4 bases from V and 1 base from J, with 13 bases in between. CDR3 in amino acids: CSVGPGGTQETQYF. The CDR3 DNA reads TGCAGCGTTGGGCCCGGGGGTACCCAAGAGACCCAGTACTTC.

The rearrangement uses TRBV28 and TRBJ1-5; D perhaps matches TRBD1 (5 bases). In germline, CDR1 is MDHEN, CDR2 SYDVKM. The CDR3 is made up of 14 amino acids. The germline V and J ends were trimmed by 3 bases and 6 bases, with 12 bases remaining between them. CDR3: CASSFQGPGQPQHF. The CDR3 DNA sequence: TGTGCCAGCAGTTTTCAGGGCCCGGGTCAGCCCCAGCATTTT.

This clone was seen only a few times. The chain recombines TRBV28 with TRBJ1-1; D unclear. The CDR3 spans 11 residues. V was trimmed by 10 bases and J by 3 bases, leaving 9 bases between them. The germline V gene encodes CDR1 MDHEN and CDR2 SYDVKM. CDR3 DNA sequence: TGTGCCACCGGTGGGGACACTGAAGCTTTCTTT. This encodes CATGGDTEAFF.

In DNA form, the CDR3 reads TGTGCCAGCGCACGGGACAGGGACACTGAAGCTTTCTTT. It yields the protein CASARDRDTEAFF. The chain is built from TRBV18 and TRBJ1-1; TRBD1 agrees at 9 bases. The CDR3 is made up of 13 amino acids. V gave up 8 bases and J gave up 3 bases; unmatched junction bases: 4. Germline V gene data show CDR1 as KGHSH and CDR2 as LQKENI.

Details on this clone: This CDR3 is also generated by other DNA sequences in the sample. J is TRBJ2-3 and V is TRBV5-1; TRBD2 matches 10 bases. Germline V gives CDR1 SGHRS, CDR2 YFSETQ. The CDR3 loop spans 15 amino acids. Trimming took 4 bases from V and 4 from J; bases not matched to a gene: 6. CDR3 amino acids: CASSGLAGVADTQYF. The CDR3 nucleotides are TGCGCCAGCAGCGGTCTAGCGGGAGTTGCAGATACGCAGTATTTT.

The chain is built from TRBV11-2 and TRBJ2-7; D is unclear. This CDR3 is 12 amino acids long. Germline values: CDR1 SGHAT, CDR2 FQNNGV. Trimming took off 4 bases at V and 4 bases at J, with 8 bases between the two ends. This chain's CDR3 is CASSSQSYEQYF. CDR3 bases: TGTGCCAGCAGCTCCCAGTCATACGAGCAGTACTTC.

V gene TRBV11-3 combines with J gene TRBJ2-1, with 13 nucleotides matching TRBD2. The CDR3 runs to 19 residues. Trimming removed 1 base from V and 1 base from J; junction bases left unmatched: 7. From germline, CDR1 is SGHNT and CDR2 YENEEA. CDR3 in DNA: TGTGCCAGCAGCTTAGGGACTAGCGGGAGTAAAGGGTCCTACAATGAGCAGTTCTTC. It translates to CASSLGTSGSKGSYNEQFF.

The chain has TRBV10-3 and TRBJ2-4; D gene ambiguous. The CDR3 extends over 15 amino acids. Germline CDR1 reads ENHRY; CDR2 reads SYGVKD. Between the trimmed V and J ends, which lost 0 bases and 0 bases, there was a span of 6 bases. The CDR3 region is CAISESFLAKNIQYF. CDR3 nucleotide sequence: TGTGCCATCAGTGAGTCTTTTCTAGCCAAAAACATTCAGTACTTC.

V gene TRBV7-6 combines with J gene TRBJ1-2; maybe TRBD1 (5 bases). Between the trimmed V and J ends, which lost 1 base and 4 bases, there was a span of 16 bases. From germline, CDR1 is SGHVS and CDR2 FNYEAQ. The CDR3 runs 16 residues. CDR3 amino acids: CASSLGHPGSGYGYTF. CDR3 in DNA: TGTGCCAGCAGCTTAGGTCATCCAGGGAGCGGCTATGGCTACACCTTC.

The gene calls are TRBV14 and TRBJ2-7, with D perhaps TRBD2 (6 bases). Germline assignment: CDR1 SGHDN and CDR2 FVKESK. There are 16 residues in the CDR3. Trimming left V 2 bases short and J 4 bases short, with 18 bases between. The CDR3 nucleotides are TGTGCCAGCAGCCAAAGACCGGGACTTTCCGATTACGAGCAGTACTTC. Its protein is CASSQRPGLSDYEQYF. Complete variable domain (other parts from reference TRBV14 and TRBJ2-7): EAGVTQFPSHSVIEKGQTVTLRCDPISGHDNLYWYRRVMGKEIKFLLHFVKESKQDESGMPNNRFLAERTGGTYSTLKVQPAELEDSGVYFCASSQRPGLSDYEQYFGPGTRLTVT.

The rearrangement joins TRBV2 to TRBJ2-3; 7 nucleotides line up with TRBD2. V shed 6 bases and J 5 bases; nucleotides not matched to a gene: 11. The CDR3 length is 15 residues. Germline V CDR1 and CDR2: SNHLY, FYNNEI. CDR3: CASRLGGSDGDTQYF. CDR3 nucleotides: TGTGCCAGCAGACTGGGGGGGAGTGACGGAGATACGCAGTATTTT.

This chain uses TRBV18 with TRBJ2-5, with a weak D call TRBD1 (5 bases). This CDR3 is built from 15 residues. The germline gives CDR1 KGHSH, CDR2 LQKENI. V lost 2 bases and J 4 bases, leaving 14 bases between the germline ends. CDR3 sequence reads: CASSPDVLGVETQYF. The CDR3 DNA is TGTGCCAGCTCACCAGATGTCCTAGGGGTAGAGACCCAGTACTTC.

CDR3 residues: CASSAPGQGKYEQYF. For the CDR3, the DNA is TGTGCCAGCAGTGCTCCGGGACAGGGTAAATACGAGCAGTACTTC. V and J are TRBV28 and TRBJ2-7; 9 bases align to TRBD1. The CDR3 runs to 15 residues. The germline gives CDR1 MDHEN, CDR2 SYDVKM. J lost 4 bases, V lost 5 bases, and 9 bases had no gene match.

This clone appeared once. The chain has TRBV30 and TRBJ2-3; 12 bases line up with TRBD2. The CDR3 is 17 amino acids. Germline V lookup: CDR1 GTSNPN, CDR2 SVGIG (reference sequence). V trimming: 0 bases; J trimming: 5 bases; junction bases outside the gene matches: 9. DNA of the CDR3: TGTGCCTGGAGTGTACAGTGGCTAGCGGGAGGGTTAGATACGCAGTATTTT. Encoded protein: CAWSVQWLAGGLDTQYF. Variable domain in full (rest from reference TRBV30 and TRBJ2-3): SQTIHQWPATLVQPVGSPLSLECTVEGTSNPNLYWYRQAAGRGLQLLFYSVGIGQISSEVPQNLSASRPQDRQFILSSKKLLLSDSGFYLCAWSVQWLAGGLDTQYFGPGTRLTVL.

The chain is built from TRBV10-3 and TRBJ1-5; the D gene is possibly TRBD1 (5 bases). The CDR3 sequence is 15 residues long. Per the germline V gene, CDR1 is ENHRY and CDR2 is SYGVKD. The V and J ends lost 6 bases and 0 bases respectively, with 12 bases between them. The CDR3 here is CAISQGLGSNQPQHF. The CDR3 DNA reads as TGTGCCATCAGCCAGGGACTAGGTAGCAATCAGCCCCAGCATTTT.

The chain combines TRBV7-3 with TRBJ1-5; D remains unclear. The CDR3 covers 11 residues. Germline V gives CDR1 SGHTA, CDR2 FQGTGA. The germline V and J ends were trimmed by 6 bases and 6 bases, with 6 bases remaining between them. The CDR3 loop is CASRAGQPQHF. CDR3 bases: TGTGCCAGCAGGGCAGGTCAGCCCCAGCATTTT. Using reference TRBV7-3 and TRBJ1-5 for the parts outside the CDR3, the full variable domain is GAGVSQTPSNKVTEKGKYVELRCDPISGHTALYWYRQSLGQGPEFLIYFQGTGAADDSGLPNDRFFAVRPEGSVSTLKIQRTERGDSAVYLCASRAGQPQHFGDGTRLSIL.

The rearrangement links TRBV9 to TRBJ2-5, with D perhaps matching TRBD2 (6 bases). V shed 0 bases and J shed 5 bases, with 17 bases lying between them. This CDR3 has 16 amino acids. In germline, CDR1 is SGDLS, CDR2 YYNGEE. The CDR3 DNA follows: TGTGCCAGCAGCGTAGCTGGAGGGCCGACCGGGGAGACCCAGTACTTC. It encodes CASSVAGGPTGETQYF.

The chain has TRBV5-1 and TRBJ1-1; D may be TRBD1 (6 bases). CDR1 is SGHRS and CDR2 is YFSETQ in the germline V gene. The CDR3 has 17 residues. V was clipped by 5 bases and J by 5 bases, with 25 bases between them. CDR3 sequence (DNA): TGCGCCAGCAGACTCAAATGGGACATAGGAGGGGGGACTGAAGCTTTCTTT. It codes for CASRLKWDIGGGTEAFF.

The rearrangement joins TRBV5-6 to TRBJ2-4, with D uncertain. V was shortened by 2 bases and J by 0 bases, with 6 bases between the two germline ends. The CDR3 totals 14 residues. Germline lookup yields CDR1 SGHDT and CDR2 YYEEEE. The CDR3 is CASSFWIAKNIQYF. CDR3 nucleotide sequence: TGTGCCAGCAGCTTCTGGATAGCCAAAAACATTCAGTACTTC.